This T cell receptor beta chain was identified in a study of T cells in localized non-small cell lung cancer. Study-wide results and caveats: An association was observed between higher blood T cell density and longer overall survival. The highest T cell clonality was in uninvolved adjacent lung, above tumor.

A remark on this clone: Its antigen is undetermined.

Clones were read by immunoSEQ multiplex PCR, and TCRdb kept only the in-frame ones, dropping some. The sample consists of tens of thousands of clones, just over 90% of them appearing once. The CDR3 consists of 15 residues. V lost 4 bases and J lost 2; bases outside the gene matches: 4. Germline assignment: CDR1 SGHVS and CDR2 FNYEAQ. Material: peripheral blood, obtained before any cancer treatment. The genes are TRBV7-6 and TRBJ2-1; 8 bases map to TRBD2. The receptor was derived from a female donor older than 55 with stage I lung adenocarcinoma. This chain's CDR3 is CASSSSGQTYNEQFF. Written as DNA, the CDR3 is TGTGCCAGCAGCTCTAGCGGGCAAACCTACAATGAGCAGTTCTTC.